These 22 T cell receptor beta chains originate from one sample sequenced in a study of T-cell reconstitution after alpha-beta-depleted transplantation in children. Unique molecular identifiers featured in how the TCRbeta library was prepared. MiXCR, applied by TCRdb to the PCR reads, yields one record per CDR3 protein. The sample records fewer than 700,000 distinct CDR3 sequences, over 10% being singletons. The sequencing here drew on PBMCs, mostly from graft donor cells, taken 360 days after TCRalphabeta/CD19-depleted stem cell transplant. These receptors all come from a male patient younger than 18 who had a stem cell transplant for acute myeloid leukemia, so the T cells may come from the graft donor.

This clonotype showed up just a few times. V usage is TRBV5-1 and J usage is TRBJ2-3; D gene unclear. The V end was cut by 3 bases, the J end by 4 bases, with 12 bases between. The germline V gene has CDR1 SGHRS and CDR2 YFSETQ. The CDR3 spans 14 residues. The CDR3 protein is CASSWAFGSDTQYF. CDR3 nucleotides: TGCGCCAGCAGCTGGGCTTTTGGCTCAGATACGCAGTATTTT.

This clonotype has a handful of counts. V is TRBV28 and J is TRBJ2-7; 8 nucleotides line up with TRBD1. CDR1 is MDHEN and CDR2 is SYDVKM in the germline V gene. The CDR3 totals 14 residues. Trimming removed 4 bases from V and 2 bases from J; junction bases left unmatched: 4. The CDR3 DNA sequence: TGTGCCAGCAGTTGGACAGGGATCCCCTACGAGCAGTACTTC. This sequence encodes CASSWTGIPYEQYF.

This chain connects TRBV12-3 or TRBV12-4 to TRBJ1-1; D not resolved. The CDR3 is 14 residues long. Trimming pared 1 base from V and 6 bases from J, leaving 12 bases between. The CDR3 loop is CASSLVGIGAEAFF. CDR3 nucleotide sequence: TGTGCCAGCAGTTTAGTGGGAATCGGAGCTGAAGCTTTCTTT.

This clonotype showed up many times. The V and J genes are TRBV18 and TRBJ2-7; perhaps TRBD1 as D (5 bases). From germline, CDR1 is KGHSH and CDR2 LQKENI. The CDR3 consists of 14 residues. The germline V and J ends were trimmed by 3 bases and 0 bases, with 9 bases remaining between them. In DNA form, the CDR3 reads TGTGCCAGCTCACCCGACGACAGCTCCTACGAGCAGTACTTC. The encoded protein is CASSPDDSSYEQYF.

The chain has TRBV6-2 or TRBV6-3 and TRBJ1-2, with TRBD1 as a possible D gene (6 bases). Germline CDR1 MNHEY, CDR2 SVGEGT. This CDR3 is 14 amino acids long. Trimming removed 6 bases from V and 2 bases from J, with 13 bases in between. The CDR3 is CASRHRDTNYGYTF. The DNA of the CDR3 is TGTGCCAGCAGACACAGGGACACCAACTATGGCTACACCTTC.

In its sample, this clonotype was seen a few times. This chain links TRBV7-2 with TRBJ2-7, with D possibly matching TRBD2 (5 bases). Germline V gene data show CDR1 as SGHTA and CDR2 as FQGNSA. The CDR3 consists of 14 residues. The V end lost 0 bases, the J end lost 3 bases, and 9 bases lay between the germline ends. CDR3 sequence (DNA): TGTGCCAGCAGCTTAGCGCTCGGGGACTACGAGCAGTACTTC. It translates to CASSLALGDYEQYF. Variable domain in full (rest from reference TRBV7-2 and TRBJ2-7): GAGVSQSPSNKVTEKGKDVELRCDPISGHTALYWYRQSLGQGLEFLIYFQGNSAPDKSGLPSDRFSAERTGGSVSTLTIQRTQQEDSAVYLCASSLALGDYEQYFGPGTRLTVT.

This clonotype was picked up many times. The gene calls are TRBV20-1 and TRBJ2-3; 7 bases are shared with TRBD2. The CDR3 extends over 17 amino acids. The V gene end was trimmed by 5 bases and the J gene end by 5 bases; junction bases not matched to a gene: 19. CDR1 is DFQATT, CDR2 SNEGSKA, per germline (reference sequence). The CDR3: CSAGDLGLAERGDTQYF. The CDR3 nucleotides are TGCAGTGCTGGTGACCTAGGGCTAGCGGAACGGGGAGATACGCAGTATTTT.

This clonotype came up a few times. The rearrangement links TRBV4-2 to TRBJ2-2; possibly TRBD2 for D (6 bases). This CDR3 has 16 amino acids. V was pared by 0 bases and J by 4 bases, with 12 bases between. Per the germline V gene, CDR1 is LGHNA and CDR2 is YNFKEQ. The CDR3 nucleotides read TGTGCCAGCAGCCAAGATCCATTGGGGGGCACCGGGGAGCTGTTTTTT. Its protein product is CASSQDPLGGTGELFF.

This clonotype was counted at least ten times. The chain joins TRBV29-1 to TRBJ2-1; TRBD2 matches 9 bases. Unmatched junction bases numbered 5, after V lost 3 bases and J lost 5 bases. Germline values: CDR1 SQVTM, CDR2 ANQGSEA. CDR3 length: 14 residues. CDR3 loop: CSVDGLAGHNEQFF. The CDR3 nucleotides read TGCAGCGTTGATGGGCTAGCGGGACACAATGAGCAGTTCTTC.

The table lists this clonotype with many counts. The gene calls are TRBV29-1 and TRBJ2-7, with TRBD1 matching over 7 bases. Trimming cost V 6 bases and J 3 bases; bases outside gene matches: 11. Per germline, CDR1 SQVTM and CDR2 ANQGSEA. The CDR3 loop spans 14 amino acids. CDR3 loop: CSVRLPGQIYEQYF. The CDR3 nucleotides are TGCAGCGTCCGACTCCCGGGACAGATCTACGAGCAGTACTTC.

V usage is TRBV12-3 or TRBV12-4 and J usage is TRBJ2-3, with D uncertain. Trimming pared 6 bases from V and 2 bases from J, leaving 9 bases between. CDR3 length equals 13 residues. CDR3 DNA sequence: TGTGCCAGCAGCGATTTAGACACAGATACGCAGTATTTT. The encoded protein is CASSDLDTDTQYF.

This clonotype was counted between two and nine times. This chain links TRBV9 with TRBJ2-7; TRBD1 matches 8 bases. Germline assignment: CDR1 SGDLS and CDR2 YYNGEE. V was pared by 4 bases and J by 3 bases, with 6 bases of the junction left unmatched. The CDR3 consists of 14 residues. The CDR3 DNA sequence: TGTGCCAGCAGCCCCGGACAGGGCCGCTACGAGCAGTACTTC. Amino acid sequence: CASSPGQGRYEQYF.

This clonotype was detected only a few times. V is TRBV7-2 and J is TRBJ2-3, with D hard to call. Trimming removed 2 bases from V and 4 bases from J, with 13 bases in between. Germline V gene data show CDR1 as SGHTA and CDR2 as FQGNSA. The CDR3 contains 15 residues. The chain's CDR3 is CASSLYPLGPDTQYF. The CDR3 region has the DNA TGTGCCAGCAGCTTATACCCTCTCGGGCCAGATACGCAGTATTTT.

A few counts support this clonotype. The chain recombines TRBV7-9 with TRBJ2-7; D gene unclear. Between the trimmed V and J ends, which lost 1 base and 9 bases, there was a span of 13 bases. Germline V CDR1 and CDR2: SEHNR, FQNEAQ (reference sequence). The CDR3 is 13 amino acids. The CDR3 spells CASSLDLGLGQYF. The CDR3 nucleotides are TGTGCCAGCAGCTTAGATTTGGGGTTAGGGCAGTACTTC. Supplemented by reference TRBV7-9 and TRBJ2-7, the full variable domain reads DTGVSQNPRHKITKRGQNVTFRCDPISEHNRLYWYRQTLGQGPEFLTYFQNEAQLEKSRLLSDRFSAERPKGSFSTLEIQRTEQGDSAMYLCASSLDLGLGQYFGPGTRLTVT.

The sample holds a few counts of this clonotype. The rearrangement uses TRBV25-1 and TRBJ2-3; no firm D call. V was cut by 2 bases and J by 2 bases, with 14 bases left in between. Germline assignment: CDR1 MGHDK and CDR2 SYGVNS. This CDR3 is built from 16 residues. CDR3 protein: CASSERISVDTDTQYF. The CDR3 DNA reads TGTGCCAGCAGTGAACGAATCTCGGTGGACACAGATACGCAGTATTTT.

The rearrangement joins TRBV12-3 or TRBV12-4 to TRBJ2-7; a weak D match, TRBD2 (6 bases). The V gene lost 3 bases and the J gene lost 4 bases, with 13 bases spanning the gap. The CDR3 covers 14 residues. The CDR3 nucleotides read TGTGCCAGCAGTTTCCTAGCGAGAGAGTACGAGCAGTACTTC. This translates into CASSFLAREYEQYF.

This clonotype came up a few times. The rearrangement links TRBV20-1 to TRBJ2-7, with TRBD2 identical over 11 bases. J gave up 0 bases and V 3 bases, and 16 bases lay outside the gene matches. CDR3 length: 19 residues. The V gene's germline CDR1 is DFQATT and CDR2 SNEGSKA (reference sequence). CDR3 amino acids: CSARPTGLADSLFSYEQYF. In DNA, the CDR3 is TGCAGTGCTAGGCCGACGGGACTAGCGGATTCTTTGTTCTCCTACGAGCAGTACTTC.

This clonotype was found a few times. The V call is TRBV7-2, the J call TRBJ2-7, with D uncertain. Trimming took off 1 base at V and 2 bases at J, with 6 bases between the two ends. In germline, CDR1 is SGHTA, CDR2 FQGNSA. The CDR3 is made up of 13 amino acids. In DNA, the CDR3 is TGTGCCAGCAGCTTAGAGTTCCCCTACGAGCAGTACTTC. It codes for CASSLEFPYEQYF.

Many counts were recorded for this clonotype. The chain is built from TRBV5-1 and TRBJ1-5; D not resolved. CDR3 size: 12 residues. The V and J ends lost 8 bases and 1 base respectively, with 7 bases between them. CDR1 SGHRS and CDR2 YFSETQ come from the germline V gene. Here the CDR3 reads CARGNSNQPQHF. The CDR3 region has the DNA TGCGCCAGGGGGAACAGCAATCAGCCCCAGCATTTT.

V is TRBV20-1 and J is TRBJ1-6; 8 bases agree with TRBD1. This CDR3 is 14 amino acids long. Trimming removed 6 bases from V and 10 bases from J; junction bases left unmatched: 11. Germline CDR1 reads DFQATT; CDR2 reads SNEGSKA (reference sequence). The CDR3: CSASFGQGGSPLHF. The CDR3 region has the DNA TGCAGTGCCAGCTTTGGACAGGGAGGATCACCCCTCCACTTT.

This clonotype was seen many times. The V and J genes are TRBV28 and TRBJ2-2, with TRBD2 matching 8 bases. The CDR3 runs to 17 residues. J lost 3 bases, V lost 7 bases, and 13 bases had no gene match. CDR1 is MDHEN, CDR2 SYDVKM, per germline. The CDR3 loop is CASTSGSRYRYTGELFF. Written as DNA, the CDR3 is TGTGCCAGCACCAGCGGGAGTCGGTATAGATACACCGGGGAGCTGTTTTTT.

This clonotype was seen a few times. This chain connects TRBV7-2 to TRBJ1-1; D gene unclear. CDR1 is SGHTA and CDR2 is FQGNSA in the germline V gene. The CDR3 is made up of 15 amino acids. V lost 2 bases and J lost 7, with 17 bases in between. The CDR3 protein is CASSLLTAHLLEAFF. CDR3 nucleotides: TGTGCCAGCAGCTTACTTACAGCGCATTTACTTGAAGCTTTCTTT. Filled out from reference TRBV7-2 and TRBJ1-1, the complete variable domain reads GAGVSQSPSNKVTEKGKDVELRCDPISGHTALYWYRQSLGQGLEFLIYFQGNSAPDKSGLPSDRFSAERTGGSVSTLTIQRTQQEDSAVYLCASSLLTAHLLEAFFGQGTRLTVV.